This T cell receptor (beta chain) is drawn from a study of breast tumors, draining lymph nodes, adjacent tissues. This clonotype appeared a few times. This CDR3 spans 17 amino acids. V dropped 1 base and J dropped 4; count of bases not matched to a gene: 6. Germline V gene lookup returns CDR1 LGHNA and CDR2 YNFKEQ. TCRdb processed the multiplex PCR reads anew with MiXCR; each CDR3 protein has one entry. The sample holds fewer than 25,000 distinct CDR3 sequences, around 41% seen once. The TCR comes from a female donor with breast cancer. Some clones in this sample may be carry-over from other donors' samples. The chain employs TRBV4-2 and TRBJ2-1, with 11 positions matching TRBD2. The sequenced sample was breast tumor tissue. Here the CDR3 DNA reads TGTGCCAGCAGCCAAGCGTCGACTAGCGGGGCTTACAATGAGCAGTTCTTC. Translation: CASSQASTSGAYNEQFF.